The 18 T cell receptor beta chains reported below all come from one sample, sequenced in a study of neurological immune-mediated disorders. From the 5' RACE reads, TCRdb called clonotypes with MiXCR, one entry per CDR3 protein. The sample consists of about 66,000 distinct CDR3 sequences, almost 4% of them appearing once. Material: PBMCs. These receptors originate from a young man with multiple sclerosis.

This clonotype has ten or more counts. The V and J genes are TRBV7-2 and TRBJ2-5; no clear D gene. The germline V gene has CDR1 SGHTA and CDR2 FQGNSA. The ends were cut back, 0 bases at V and 4 bases at J, with 6 bases in the middle. The CDR3 has 13 residues. CDR3 in amino acids: CASSLANGETQYF. The CDR3 region has the DNA TGTGCCAGCAGCTTAGCGAATGGAGAGACCCAGTACTTC.

This clonotype appeared many times. The chain links TRBV18 to TRBJ2-7; the D gene is possibly TRBD1 (6 bases). The germline V gene has CDR1 KGHSH and CDR2 LQKENI. V was cut by 2 bases and J by 2 bases, with 13 bases left in between. The CDR3 has 15 residues. The CDR3 here is CASSPMAGVPYEQYF. The CDR3 DNA reads as TGTGCCAGCTCACCAATGGCAGGGGTCCCCTACGAGCAGTACTTC.

This clonotype was seen ten or more times. The chain links TRBV20-1 to TRBJ2-4; D is perhaps TRBD2 (5 bases). CDR1 is DFQATT, CDR2 SNEGSKA, per germline (reference sequence). The CDR3 length is 14 residues. V lost 3 bases and J 3 bases, leaving 12 bases between the germline ends. The CDR3 protein is CSASPGFGKNIQYF. The DNA of the CDR3 is TGCAGTGCTAGTCCGGGATTCGGCAAAAACATTCAGTACTTC.

This clonotype was picked up many times. The J gene is TRBJ2-3, the V gene TRBV5-1; D remains unclear. The CDR3 extends over 14 amino acids. V was pared by 0 bases and J by 5 bases, with 10 bases between. Per germline, CDR1 SGHRS and CDR2 YFSETQ. CDR3 bases: TGCGCCAGCAGCTTGGAAGACGGCGGAGATACGCAGTATTTT. It is translated as CASSLEDGGDTQYF.

This clonotype occurred many times. The V and J genes are TRBV10-3 and TRBJ2-2; 7 nucleotides match TRBD1. Germline V gene lookup returns CDR1 ENHRY and CDR2 SYGVKD. CDR3 length: 14 residues. Trimming at V came to 9 bases and at J to 3 bases, leaving 7 bases not matched to a gene. CDR3 residues: CAIKQGMDTGELFF. DNA for the CDR3: TGTGCCATTAAACAGGGGATGGACACCGGGGAGCTGTTTTTT.

This clonotype has a count of ten or more. This chain uses TRBV9 with TRBJ2-3; possible D gene TRBD2, 5 bases. The V and J ends lost 0 bases and 1 base respectively, with 6 bases between them. This CDR3 is built from 14 residues. Germline loops: CDR1 SGDLS, CDR2 YYNGEE. CDR3 in DNA: TGTGCCAGCAGCGTAGGAGCGGGCACAGATACGCAGTATTTT. This translates into CASSVGAGTDTQYF.

This clonotype was detected many times. The V and J genes are TRBV20-1 and TRBJ2-1; 14 bases align to TRBD2. CDR3 size: 16 residues. Looked up from germline, CDR1 is DFQATT and CDR2 is SNEGSKA (reference sequence). With 1 base clipped from V and 4 bases from J, the junction kept 3 bases outside the gene matches. The CDR3 loop is CSARGTSGGSYNEQFF. The CDR3 bases are TGCAGTGCTAGAGGGACTAGCGGGGGGTCATACAATGAGCAGTTCTTC.

This clonotype was observed many times. The chain uses TRBV9 and TRBJ2-7, with D possibly TRBD2 on 5 matching bases. Germline-derived CDR1 and CDR2 are SGDLS and YYNGEE. Between the trimmed V and J ends, which lost 4 bases and 0 bases, there was a span of 11 bases. The CDR3 totals 14 residues. CDR3 amino acids: CASSPAGSSYEQYF. The CDR3 DNA reads as TGTGCCAGCAGCCCCGCGGGCAGCTCCTACGAGCAGTACTTC.

This clonotype was observed at least ten times. CDR3 region: CASSLRTGRTYEQYF. The CDR3 region has the DNA TGTGCCAGCAGTTTGAGGACAGGGCGGACCTACGAGCAGTACTTC. The V call is TRBV27, the J call TRBJ2-7; 8 positions match TRBD1. The J segment lost 2 bases and the V segment lost 3 bases, leaving 6 bases of the junction unmatched. Germline V gene lookup returns CDR1 MNHEY and CDR2 SMNVEV (reference sequence). The CDR3 is 15 residues long.

This clonotype was picked up many times. The chain joins TRBV12-3 or TRBV12-4 to TRBJ1-2, with 8 positions matching TRBD1. Trimming cost V 1 base and J 2 bases; bases outside gene matches: 6. The CDR3 contains 16 residues. This chain's CDR3 is CASSLEQGGKNYGYTF. The CDR3 nucleotides are TGTGCCAGCAGTTTAGAACAGGGGGGGAAGAACTATGGCTACACCTTC.

This clonotype was detected many times. V is TRBV20-1 and J is TRBJ2-1; D is unclear. Germline-derived CDR1 and CDR2 are DFQATT and SNEGSKA (reference sequence). Trimming removed 5 bases from V and 9 bases from J, with 8 bases in between. The CDR3 is 10 amino acids. The CDR3 coding sequence is TGCAGTGCTTCCTCATCTGAGCAGTTCTTC. The encoded protein is CSASSSEQFF.

This clonotype has a handful of counts. The rearrangement uses TRBV10-2 and TRBJ2-7; 11 nucleotides agree with TRBD1. V lost 6 bases, J lost 1 base, and 14 bases stayed unmatched. Germline V gene lookup returns CDR1 WSHSY and CDR2 SAAADI. The CDR3 totals 18 residues. This CDR3 reads CASRRGTGGVPRSYEQYF. CDR3 bases: TGCGCCAGCAGACGCGGGACAGGGGGTGTTCCTCGTTCCTACGAGCAGTACTTC.

This clonotype occurred many times. This chain connects TRBV10-2 to TRBJ1-1, with a tentative D call TRBD1 (5 bases). Trimming stripped 7 bases from V and 3 bases from J, with 15 bases between. CDR1 is WSHSY, CDR2 SAAADI, per germline. The CDR3 totals 14 residues. CDR3 in amino acids: CASKASGWDTEAFF. CDR3 DNA: TGCGCCAGCAAGGCCTCAGGGTGGGACACTGAAGCTTTCTTT.

This clonotype was observed many times. This chain connects TRBV4-3 to TRBJ1-1; no firm D call. This CDR3 is built from 15 residues. Trimming stripped 0 bases from V and 4 bases from J, with 12 bases between. Germline V lookup: CDR1 LGHNA, CDR2 YSLEER. The CDR3 sequence is CASSQDQAGGTEAFF. The CDR3 DNA follows: TGCGCCAGCAGCCAAGATCAAGCGGGAGGCACTGAAGCTTTCTTT.

At least ten counts were recorded for this clonotype. The chain uses TRBV25-1 and TRBJ1-4; D may be TRBD1 (6 bases). Trimming cost V 3 bases and J 7 bases, with 9 bases left between them. From germline, CDR1 is MGHDK and CDR2 SYGVNS. This CDR3 contains 13 residues. CDR3 nucleotides: TGTGCCAGCAGTGACAGGGGAAGTGAAAAACTGTTTTTT. It translates to CASSDRGSEKLFF.

This clonotype was found a few times. V is TRBV20-1 and J is TRBJ2-7; tentatively, D is TRBD1 (6 bases). CDR1 is DFQATT and CDR2 is SNEGSKA in the germline V gene (reference sequence). The CDR3 consists of 13 residues. The V and J ends lost 5 bases and 1 base respectively, with 12 bases between them. CDR3 amino acids: CSASGTISYEQYF. The CDR3 bases are TGCAGTGCTTCCGGGACAATTTCCTACGAGCAGTACTTC.

This clonotype was counted many times. V and J are TRBV5-1 and TRBJ1-2; the D gene is possibly TRBD1 (6 bases). Germline loops: CDR1 SGHRS, CDR2 YFSETQ. CDR3 length: 14 amino acids. Trimming removed 4 bases at V and 4 bases at J, with 14 bases between. As DNA, the CDR3 is TGCGCCAGCAGCGTGCAGGGGCCCGGCTATGGCTACACCTTC. Its translation is CASSVQGPGYGYTF. The full variable domain, rest sourced from reference TRBV5-1 and TRBJ1-2, is KAGVTQTPRYLIKTRGQQVTLSCSPISGHRSVSWYQQTPGQGLQFLFEYFSETQRNKGNFPGRFSGRQFSNSRSEMNVSTLELGDSALYLCASSVQGPGYGYTFGSGTRLTVV.

This clonotype was counted ten times or more. This sequence joins TRBV5-1 and TRBJ2-2; D not resolved. CDR1 SGHRS and CDR2 YFSETQ come from the germline V gene. This CDR3 has 11 residues. Trimming removed 2 bases at V and 7 bases at J, with 3 bases between. CDR3 sequence: CASSFSGELFF. The CDR3 bases are TGCGCCAGCAGCTTTAGCGGGGAGCTGTTTTTT.